These 21 T cell receptor beta chains share one sample of origin, sequenced in a study of vaccination and CD4 T cells after COVID-19. These receptors are not linked to any known antigen. With the Oncomine TCR Beta short-read assay, DNA from cultured CD4+ T cells was sequenced. TCRdb used MiXCR to reprocess the PCR reads, holding one entry per CDR3 protein. The sample yields around 8,100 distinct CDR3 sequences, 57% seen once. Documented treatment: roughly 11-day PBMC culture with coronavirus spike peptide pools or control peptides (ViraFEST assay). Sequencing was performed on CD4+ T cells from blood, cultured in vitro. These receptors originate from a human donor who had recovered from COVID-19.

The chain combines TRBV4-1 with TRBJ2-3, with TRBD2 matching 15 bases. Germline CDR1 is MGHRA and CDR2 is YSYEKL. CDR3 length: 20 residues. J was trimmed by 5 bases and V by 0 bases; bases with no gene match: 12. In DNA form, the CDR3 reads TGCGCCAGCAGCCAAGATTCCGGGACTAGCGGGAGGATTTTTGTAGATACGCAGTATTTT. Amino acid sequence: CASSQDSGTSGRIFVDTQYF.

This clonotype occurred a few times. The genes are TRBV10-3 and TRBJ2-5; 8 bases match TRBD1. CDR1 and CDR2 (germline): ENHRY, SYGVKD. The J segment lost 2 bases and the V segment lost 7 bases, leaving 6 bases of the junction unmatched. This CDR3 comprises 14 residues. CDR3 in amino acids: CAIMSDRGQETQYF. In nucleotides, the CDR3 is TGTGCCATCATGAGCGACAGGGGACAAGAGACCCAGTACTTC.

This chain joins TRBV20-1 and TRBJ2-3, with D unclear. V was pared by 3 bases and J by 5 bases, with 9 bases between. This CDR3 is 12 amino acids long. Germline-derived CDR1 and CDR2 are DFQATT and SNEGSKA (reference sequence). The CDR3 nucleotides are TGCAGTGCTAGGGGATCATTAGATACGCAGTATTTT. This sequence encodes CSARGSLDTQYF.

The V gene is TRBV20-1, the J gene TRBJ1-1; 10 bases match TRBD1. V was pared by 6 bases and J by 13 bases, with 11 bases of the junction left unmatched. CDR3 length: 12 amino acids. Germline V CDR1 and CDR2: DFQATT, SNEGSKA (reference sequence). CDR3 in amino acids: CSASDRGTFVFF. The CDR3 coding sequence is TGCAGTGCCTCGGACAGGGGGACTTTCGTTTTCTTT.

The V gene is TRBV20-1, the J gene TRBJ2-5; the match to TRBD2 covers 7 bases. The V segment lost 3 bases and the J segment 5 bases; nucleotides outside the gene matches: 9. The CDR3 loop spans 14 amino acids. The germline V gene encodes CDR1 DFQATT and CDR2 SNEGSKA (reference sequence). The CDR3 coding sequence is TGCAGTGCTAGGGGAGGAGTGGGGGGGGAGACCCAGTACTTC. It translates to CSARGGVGGETQYF.

This clonotype was picked up a small number of times. The chain employs TRBV6-2 or TRBV6-3 and TRBJ2-7, with 8 bases that match TRBD2. CDR3 length: 15 amino acids. Germline V gene lookup returns CDR1 MNHEY and CDR2 SVGEGT. V dropped 8 bases and J dropped 1; count of bases not matched to a gene: 10. As DNA, the CDR3 is TGTGCCAGCCGCTCTAGACTAGCGATTTCCTACGAGCAGTACTTC. This sequence encodes CASRSRLAISYEQYF.

For this clonotype: This sequence may be a read error, since a much larger clone differs from it by one base. The genes are TRBV12-3 or TRBV12-4 and TRBJ2-7; 8 nucleotides line up with TRBD2. This CDR3 comprises 14 residues. J was trimmed by 7 bases and V by 6 bases; bases with no gene match: 11. In nucleotides, the CDR3 is TGTGCCAGCAGCTCCCAGCGGGAGTGGGGGGAGCAGTACTTC. Its protein product is CASSSQREWGEQYF.

This chain connects TRBV19 to TRBJ1-6, with 7 bases fitting TRBD1. This CDR3 is built from 14 residues. Germline lookup yields CDR1 LNHDA and CDR2 SQIVND (reference sequence). V was clipped by 6 bases and J by 7 bases; unmatched bases: 6. CDR3 coding DNA: TGTGCCAGTAGGCCCGGGACAGAGAATTCACCCCTCCACTTT. Protein product: CASRPGTENSPLHF.

The chain combines TRBV6-1 with TRBJ2-7; 7 positions match TRBD2. V lost 5 bases, J lost 4 bases, and 11 bases stayed unmatched. Germline CDR1 reads MNHNS; CDR2 reads SASEGT. The CDR3 consists of 15 residues. In DNA form, the CDR3 reads TGTGCCAGCAGTCCAGCACGGGGGGTGGGATACGAGCAGTACTTC. Translated: CASSPARGVGYEQYF.

This clonotype occurred a few times. In DNA, the CDR3 is TGCAGTGCTAGAGATCCTCAAAGGGTAAACACTGAAGCTTTCTTT. This translates into CSARDPQRVNTEAFF. This chain uses TRBV20-1 with TRBJ1-1; D uncertain. V lost 0 bases, J lost 2 bases, and 13 bases lay in between. Germline CDR1 DFQATT, CDR2 SNEGSKA (reference sequence). The CDR3 contains 15 residues.

This clonotype showed up just once. The CDR3 protein is CASAWTNTGELFF. The CDR3 bases are TGTGCTAGTGCTTGGACGAACACCGGGGAGCTGTTTTTT. The chain combines TRBV12-5 with TRBJ2-2; D not resolved. Germline CDR1 reads LGHNT; CDR2 reads FRNRAP. Trimming pared 7 bases from V and 0 bases from J, leaving 6 bases between. The CDR3 length is 13 residues.

The V call is TRBV12-3 or TRBV12-4, the J call TRBJ2-6; 9 bases align to TRBD1. The length of the CDR3 is 18 residues. The V gene end was trimmed by 3 bases and the J gene end by 0 bases; junction bases not matched to a gene: 6. This CDR3 is CASSLRTGANSGANVLTF. DNA of the CDR3: TGTGCCAGCAGTTTGCGGACAGGGGCGAACTCTGGGGCCAACGTCCTGACTTTC.

V is TRBV11-2 and J is TRBJ1-2; 7 bases agree with TRBD1. J was trimmed by 2 bases and V by 1 base; bases with no gene match: 7. Per the germline V gene, CDR1 is SGHAT and CDR2 is FQNNGV. The CDR3 is made up of 16 amino acids. The CDR3 region is CASSLGPWDSNYGYTF. CDR3 nucleotides: TGTGCCAGCAGCTTAGGGCCCTGGGACAGCAACTATGGCTACACCTTC.

The chain uses TRBV20-1 and TRBJ2-5; TRBD2 aligns across 11 bases. Trimming at V came to 5 bases and at J to 4 bases, leaving 12 bases not matched to a gene. Germline CDR1 is DFQATT and CDR2 is SNEGSKA (reference sequence). The CDR3 totals 16 residues. CDR3 sequence: CSAPGLAGWRRETQYF. CDR3 nucleotides: TGCAGTGCTCCAGGACTAGCGGGCTGGCGACGAGAGACCCAGTACTTC.

This clonotype has just a few counts. The genes are TRBV20-1 and TRBJ1-2; D not certain. CDR1 DFQATT and CDR2 SNEGSKA come from the germline V gene (reference sequence). V dropped 6 bases and J dropped 7 bases, with 12 bases sitting between them. CDR3 size: 11 residues. The DNA of the CDR3 is TGCAGTGCCTCGTATGGGCGTGGCTACACCTTC. Translated: CSASYGRGYTF.

This clonotype was observed a few times. The V call is TRBV5-8, the J call TRBJ2-5; tentatively, D is TRBD1 (7 bases). V was cut by 4 bases and J by 1 base, with 20 bases left in between. This CDR3 comprises 17 residues. Germline V CDR1 and CDR2: SGHTS, YDEGEE. The DNA for the CDR3 is TGTGCCAGCAGCCAGGGAAGGGGGCTAGCGCGCCAAGAGACCCAGTACTTC. Amino acid sequence: CASSQGRGLARQETQYF.

The chain's CDR3 is CASSMNTEPNQPQHF. CDR3 in DNA: TGTGCCAGCAGCATGAACACGGAACCGAATCAGCCCCAGCATTTT. The gene calls are TRBV9 and TRBJ1-5, with D hard to call. CDR3 length: 15 residues. With 4 bases removed from V and 4 bases from J, the gap between germline ends came to 15 bases. The V gene's germline CDR1 is SGDLS and CDR2 YYNGEE.

The J gene is TRBJ2-7, the V gene TRBV20-1, with 8 nucleotides matching TRBD2. The V gene's germline CDR1 is DFQATT and CDR2 SNEGSKA (reference sequence). The CDR3 is 13 amino acids. With 6 bases clipped from V and 0 bases from J, the junction kept 4 bases outside the gene matches. In DNA form, the CDR3 reads TGCAGTGCCACCGGGACTAGCTCCTACGAGCAGTACTTC. This translates into CSATGTSSYEQYF.

The rearrangement joins TRBV6-5 to TRBJ2-7; unclear D gene. Germline loops: CDR1 MNHEY, CDR2 SVGAGI. The CDR3 spans 13 residues. V dropped 4 bases and J dropped 5 bases, with 12 bases sitting between them. The CDR3 DNA reads TGTGCCAGCAGTTCAGTGGTTGGGGACGAGCAGTACTTC. Translated, it gives CASSSVVGDEQYF.

This clonotype was observed a handful of times. At one boundary the junction diverges from the germline segment, which might be a read error. This sequence joins TRBV5-1 and TRBJ1-5; 7 nucleotides align to TRBD1. The V gene's germline CDR1 is SGHRS and CDR2 YFSETQ. The CDR3 covers 14 residues. This CDR3 reads CASSFEGGNQSQHF. CDR3 in DNA: TGCGCCAGCAGCTTCGAAGGGGGCAATCAGTCCCAGCATTTT. The entire variable domain, with the rest obtained from reference TRBV5-1 and TRBJ1-5, is as follows: KAGVTQTPRYLIKTRGQQVTLSCSPISGHRSVSWYQQTPGQGLQFLFEYFSETQRNKGNFPGRFSGRQFSNSRSEMNVSTLELGDSALYLCASSFEGGNQSQHFGDGTRLSIL.

The rearrangement links TRBV19 to TRBJ1-2, with TRBD1 as a possible D gene (5 bases). The V gene's germline CDR1 is LNHDA and CDR2 SQIVND (reference sequence). V shed 5 bases and J shed 3 bases, with 10 bases lying between them. The CDR3 is made up of 13 amino acids. The chain's CDR3 is CASSPSGDYGYTF. CDR3 nucleotides: TGTGCCAGTAGTCCTTCGGGGGACTATGGCTACACCTTC.